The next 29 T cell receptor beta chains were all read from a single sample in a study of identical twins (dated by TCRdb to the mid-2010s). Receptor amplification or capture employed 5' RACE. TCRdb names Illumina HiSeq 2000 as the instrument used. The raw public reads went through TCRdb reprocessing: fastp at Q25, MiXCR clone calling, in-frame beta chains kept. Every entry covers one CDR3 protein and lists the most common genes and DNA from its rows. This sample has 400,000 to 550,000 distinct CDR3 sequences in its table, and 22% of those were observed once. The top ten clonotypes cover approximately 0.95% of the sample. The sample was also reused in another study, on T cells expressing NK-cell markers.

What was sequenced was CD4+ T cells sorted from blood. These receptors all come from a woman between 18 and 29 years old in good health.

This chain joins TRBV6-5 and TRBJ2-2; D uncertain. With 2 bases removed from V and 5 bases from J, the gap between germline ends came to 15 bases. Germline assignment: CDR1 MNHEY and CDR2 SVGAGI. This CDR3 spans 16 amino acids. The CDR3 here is CASSYGLQVKTGELFF. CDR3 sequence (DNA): TGTGCCAGCAGTTACGGGTTGCAGGTTAAAACCGGGGAGCTGTTTTTT.

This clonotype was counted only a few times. Here the CDR3 reads CASSATGLGGTGELFF. As DNA, the CDR3 is TGTGCCAGCAGCGCGACCGGGCTTGGGGGGACCGGGGAGCTGTTTTTT. The chain uses TRBV9 and TRBJ2-2; D is perhaps TRBD2 (6 bases). The V gene's germline CDR1 is SGDLS and CDR2 YYNGEE. V was clipped by 3 bases and J by 5 bases, with 17 bases between them. The length of the CDR3 is 16 residues.

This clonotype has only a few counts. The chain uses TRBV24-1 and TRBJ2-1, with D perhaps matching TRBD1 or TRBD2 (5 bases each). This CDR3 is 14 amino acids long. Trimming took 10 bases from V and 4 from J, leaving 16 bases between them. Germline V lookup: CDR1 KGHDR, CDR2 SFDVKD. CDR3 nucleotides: TGTGCCACGAGTAGTCCGGGACCATACAATGAGCAGTTCTTC. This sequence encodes CATSSPGPYNEQFF.

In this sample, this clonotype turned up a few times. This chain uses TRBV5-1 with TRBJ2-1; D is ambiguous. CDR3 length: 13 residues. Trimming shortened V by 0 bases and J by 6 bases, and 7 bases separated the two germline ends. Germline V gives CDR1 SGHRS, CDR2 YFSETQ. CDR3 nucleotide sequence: TGCGCCAGCAGCTTGGCCCCTAGCAATGAGCAGTTCTTC. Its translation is CASSLAPSNEQFF.

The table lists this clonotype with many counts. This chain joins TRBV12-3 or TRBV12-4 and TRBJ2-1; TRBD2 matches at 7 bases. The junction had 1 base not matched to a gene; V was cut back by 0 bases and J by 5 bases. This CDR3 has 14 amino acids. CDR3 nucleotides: TGTGCCAGCAGTTTAGCGGGAGGGAACAATGAGCAGTTCTTC. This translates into CASSLAGGNNEQFF.

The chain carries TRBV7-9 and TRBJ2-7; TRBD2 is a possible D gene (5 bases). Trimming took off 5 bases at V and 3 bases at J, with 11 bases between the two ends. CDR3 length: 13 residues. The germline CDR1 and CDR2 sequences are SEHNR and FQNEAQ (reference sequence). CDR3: CASSPRVDYEQYF. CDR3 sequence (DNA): TGTGCCAGCAGCCCGCGGGTCGACTACGAGCAGTACTTC.

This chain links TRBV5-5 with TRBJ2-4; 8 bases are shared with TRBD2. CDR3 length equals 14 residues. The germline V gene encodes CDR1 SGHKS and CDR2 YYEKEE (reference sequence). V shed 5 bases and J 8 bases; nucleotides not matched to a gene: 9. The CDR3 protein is CASSLIGGEYIQYF. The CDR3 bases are TGTGCCAGCAGTCTAATCGGGGGGGAATACATTCAGTACTTC.

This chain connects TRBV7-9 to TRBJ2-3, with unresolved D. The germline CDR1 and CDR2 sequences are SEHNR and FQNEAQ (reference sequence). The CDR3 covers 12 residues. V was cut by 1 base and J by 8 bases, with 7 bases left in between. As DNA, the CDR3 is TGTGCCAGCAGCTTAGACAGCGTTACGCAGTATTTT. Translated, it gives CASSLDSVTQYF. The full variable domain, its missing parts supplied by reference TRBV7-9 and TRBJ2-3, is DTGVSQNPRHKITKRGQNVTFRCDPISEHNRLYWYRQTLGQGPEFLTYFQNEAQLEKSRLLSDRFSAERPKGSFSTLEIQRTEQGDSAMYLCASSLDSVTQYFGPGTRLTVL.

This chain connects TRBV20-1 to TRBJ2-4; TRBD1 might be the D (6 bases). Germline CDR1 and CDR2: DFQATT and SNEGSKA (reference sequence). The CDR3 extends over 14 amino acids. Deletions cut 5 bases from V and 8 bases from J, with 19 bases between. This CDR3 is CSAEGWGQIDIQYF. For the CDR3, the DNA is TGCAGTGCTGAGGGCTGGGGGCAAATAGACATTCAGTACTTC.

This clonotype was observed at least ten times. The CDR3 spells CSARTASFRTEAFF. In nucleotides, the CDR3 is TGCAGTGCTAGGACAGCTTCCTTCAGGACTGAAGCTTTCTTT. The chain uses TRBV20-1 and TRBJ1-1; D perhaps matches TRBD1 (5 bases). The ends were cut back, 3 bases at V and 5 bases at J, with 16 bases in the middle. CDR1 and CDR2 from the germline V gene are DFQATT and SNEGSKA (reference sequence). This CDR3 comprises 14 residues.

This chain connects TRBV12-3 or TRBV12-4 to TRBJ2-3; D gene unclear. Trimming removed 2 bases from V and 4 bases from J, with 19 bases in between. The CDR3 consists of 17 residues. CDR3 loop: CASSLNTNLFGADTQYF. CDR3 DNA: TGTGCCAGCAGTTTAAACACCAATCTCTTTGGTGCAGATACGCAGTATTTT.

The CDR3, as DNA: TGTGCCAGCACAGAACACTACGAGCAGTACTTC. It is translated as CASTEHYEQYF. The chain carries TRBV2 and TRBJ2-7, with D hard to call. V was shortened by 7 bases and J by 3 bases, with 7 bases between the two germline ends. CDR3 length: 11 amino acids. Germline lookup yields CDR1 SNHLY and CDR2 FYNNEI.

CDR3 DNA: TGCAGTGCTCCCGACTGGCGATCGAACACCGGGGAGCTGTTTTTT. Its translation: CSAPDWRSNTGELFF. The chain links TRBV20-1 to TRBJ2-2, with D unresolved. V shed 5 bases and J shed 0 bases, with 13 bases lying between them. The CDR3 sequence is 15 residues long. Germline lookup yields CDR1 DFQATT and CDR2 SNEGSKA (reference sequence).

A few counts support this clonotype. CDR3 region: CSVGRRADGEKLFF. CDR3 bases: TGCAGCGTTGGCAGACGGGCGGACGGGGAAAAACTGTTTTTT. The rearrangement joins TRBV29-1 to TRBJ1-4, with no clear D. Germline-derived CDR1 and CDR2 are SQVTM and ANQGSEA. CDR3 length equals 14 residues. Trimming took off 4 bases at V and 8 bases at J, with 17 bases between the two ends. The variable domain in full, with the rest retrieved from reference TRBV29-1 and TRBJ1-4, is SAVISQKPSRDICQRGTSLTIQCQVDSQVTMMFWYRQQPGQSLTLIATANQGSEATYESGFVIDKFPISRPNLTFSTLTVSNMSPEDSSIYLCSVGRRADGEKLFFGSGTQLSVL.

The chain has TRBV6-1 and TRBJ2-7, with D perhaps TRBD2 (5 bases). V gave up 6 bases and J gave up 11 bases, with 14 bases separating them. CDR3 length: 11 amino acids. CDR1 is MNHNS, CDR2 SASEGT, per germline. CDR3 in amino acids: CASSKREREYF. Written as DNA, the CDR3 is TGTGCCAGCAGCAAAAGGGAGCGAGAGTACTTC.

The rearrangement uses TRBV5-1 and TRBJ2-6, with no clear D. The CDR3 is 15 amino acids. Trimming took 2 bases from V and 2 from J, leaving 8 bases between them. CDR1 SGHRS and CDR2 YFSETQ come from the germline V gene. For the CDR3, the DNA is TGCGCCAGCAGCTTAGGAAGGACTGGGGCCAACGTCCTGACTTTC. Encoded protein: CASSLGRTGANVLTF.

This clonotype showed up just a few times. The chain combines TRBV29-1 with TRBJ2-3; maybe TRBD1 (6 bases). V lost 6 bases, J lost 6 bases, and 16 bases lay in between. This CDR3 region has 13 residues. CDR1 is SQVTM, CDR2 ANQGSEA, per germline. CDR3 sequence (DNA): TGCAGCGTACAGGAACAGGGCCCCGATACGCAGTATTTT. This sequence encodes CSVQEQGPDTQYF.

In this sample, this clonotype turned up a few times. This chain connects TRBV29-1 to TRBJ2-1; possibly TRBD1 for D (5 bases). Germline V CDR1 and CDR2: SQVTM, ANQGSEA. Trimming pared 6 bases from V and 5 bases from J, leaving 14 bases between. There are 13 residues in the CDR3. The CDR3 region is CSVLRRVNNEQFF. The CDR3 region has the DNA TGCAGCGTATTACGCAGGGTCAACAATGAGCAGTTCTTC.

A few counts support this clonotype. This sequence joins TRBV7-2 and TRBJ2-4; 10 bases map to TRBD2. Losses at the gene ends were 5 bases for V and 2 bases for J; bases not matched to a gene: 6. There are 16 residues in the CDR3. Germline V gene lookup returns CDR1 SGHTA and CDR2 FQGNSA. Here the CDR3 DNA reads TGTGCCAGCAGCCTCTGGACTAGCGGCTCCAAAAACATTCAGTACTTC. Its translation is CASSLWTSGSKNIQYF.

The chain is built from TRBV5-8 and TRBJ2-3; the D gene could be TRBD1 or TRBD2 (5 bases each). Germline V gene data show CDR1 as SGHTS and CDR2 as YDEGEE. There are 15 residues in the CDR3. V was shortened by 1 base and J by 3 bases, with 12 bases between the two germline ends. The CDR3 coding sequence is TGTGCCAGCAGCTTGCGGCAGGGACGGACAGATACGCAGTATTTT. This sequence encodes CASSLRQGRTDTQYF.

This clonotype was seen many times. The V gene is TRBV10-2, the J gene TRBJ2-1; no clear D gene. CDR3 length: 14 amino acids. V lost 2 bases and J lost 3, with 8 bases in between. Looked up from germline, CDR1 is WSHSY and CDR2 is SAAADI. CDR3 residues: CASSEISYYNEQFF. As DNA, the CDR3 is TGCGCCAGCAGTGAGATTAGTTACTACAATGAGCAGTTCTTC.

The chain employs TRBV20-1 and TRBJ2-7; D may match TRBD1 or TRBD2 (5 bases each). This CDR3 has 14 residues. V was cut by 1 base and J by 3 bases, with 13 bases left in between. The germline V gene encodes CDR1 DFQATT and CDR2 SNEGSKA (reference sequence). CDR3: CSARAGTANYEQYF. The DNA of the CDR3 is TGCAGTGCTAGAGCCGGGACGGCGAACTACGAGCAGTACTTC.

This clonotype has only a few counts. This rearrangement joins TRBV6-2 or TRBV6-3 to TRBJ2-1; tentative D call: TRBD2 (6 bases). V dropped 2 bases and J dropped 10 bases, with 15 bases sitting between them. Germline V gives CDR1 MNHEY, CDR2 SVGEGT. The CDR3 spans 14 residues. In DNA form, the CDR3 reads TGTGCCAGCAGTTACCATTTCGGGGCGGGGGAGCAGTTCTTC. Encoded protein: CASSYHFGAGEQFF.

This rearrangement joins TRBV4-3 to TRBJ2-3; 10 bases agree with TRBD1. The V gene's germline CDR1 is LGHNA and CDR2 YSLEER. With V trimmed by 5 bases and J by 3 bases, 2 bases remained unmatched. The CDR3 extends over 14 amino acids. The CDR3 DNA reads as TGCGCCAGCAGCTGGACAGGGGGAACAGATACGCAGTATTTT. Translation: CASSWTGGTDTQYF.

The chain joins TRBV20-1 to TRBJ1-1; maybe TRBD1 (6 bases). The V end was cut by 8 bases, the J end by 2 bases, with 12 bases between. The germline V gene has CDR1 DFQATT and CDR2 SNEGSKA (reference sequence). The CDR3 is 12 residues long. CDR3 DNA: TGCAGTACAGGGAATCCCAACACTGAAGCTTTCTTT. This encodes CSTGNPNTEAFF.

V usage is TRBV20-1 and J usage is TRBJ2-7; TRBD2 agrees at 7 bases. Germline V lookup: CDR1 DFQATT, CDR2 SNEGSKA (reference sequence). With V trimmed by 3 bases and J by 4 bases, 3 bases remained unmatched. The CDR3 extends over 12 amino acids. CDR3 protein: CSASGLEYEQYF. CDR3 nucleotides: TGCAGTGCTAGCGGACTAGAGTACGAGCAGTACTTC.

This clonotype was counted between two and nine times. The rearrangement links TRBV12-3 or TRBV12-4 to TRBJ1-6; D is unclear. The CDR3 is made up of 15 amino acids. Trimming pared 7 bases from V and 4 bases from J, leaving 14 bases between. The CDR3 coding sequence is TGTGCCAGCACCCTAACCACCGGTTATAATTCACCCCTCCACTTT. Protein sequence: CASTLTTGYNSPLHF.

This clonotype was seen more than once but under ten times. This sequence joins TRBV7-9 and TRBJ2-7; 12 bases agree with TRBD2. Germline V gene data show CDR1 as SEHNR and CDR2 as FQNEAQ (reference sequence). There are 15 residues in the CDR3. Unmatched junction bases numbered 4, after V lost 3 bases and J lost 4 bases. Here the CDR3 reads CASSLTSGGFYEQYF. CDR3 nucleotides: TGTGCCAGCAGCTTGACTAGCGGGGGTTTTTACGAGCAGTACTTC.

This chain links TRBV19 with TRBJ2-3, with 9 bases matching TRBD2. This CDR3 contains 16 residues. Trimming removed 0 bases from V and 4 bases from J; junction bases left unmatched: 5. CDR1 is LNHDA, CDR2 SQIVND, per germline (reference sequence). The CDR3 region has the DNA TGTGCCAGTAGTATAGATAGCGGGAGTCAGTCAGATACGCAGTATTTT. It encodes CASSIDSGSQSDTQYF.